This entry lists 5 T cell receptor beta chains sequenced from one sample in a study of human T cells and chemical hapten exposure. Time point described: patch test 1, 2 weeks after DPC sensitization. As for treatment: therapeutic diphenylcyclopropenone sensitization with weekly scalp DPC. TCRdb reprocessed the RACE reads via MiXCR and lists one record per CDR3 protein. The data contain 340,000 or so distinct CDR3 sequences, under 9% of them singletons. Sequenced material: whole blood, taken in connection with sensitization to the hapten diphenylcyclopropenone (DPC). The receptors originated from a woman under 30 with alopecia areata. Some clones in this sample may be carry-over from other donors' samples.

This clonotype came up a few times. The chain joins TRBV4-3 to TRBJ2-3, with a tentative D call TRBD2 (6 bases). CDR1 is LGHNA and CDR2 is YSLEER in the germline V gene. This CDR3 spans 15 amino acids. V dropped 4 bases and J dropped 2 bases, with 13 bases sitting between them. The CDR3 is CASSRGSGYTDTQYF. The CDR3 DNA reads TGCGCCAGCAGCCGCGGTAGCGGTTACACAGATACGCAGTATTTT.

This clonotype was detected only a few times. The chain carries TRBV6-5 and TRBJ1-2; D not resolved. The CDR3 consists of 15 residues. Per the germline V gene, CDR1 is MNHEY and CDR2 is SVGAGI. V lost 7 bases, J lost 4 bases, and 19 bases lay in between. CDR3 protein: CASIPYEGISYGYTF. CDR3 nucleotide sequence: TGTGCCAGCATTCCTTACGAAGGGATATCCTATGGCTACACCTTC.

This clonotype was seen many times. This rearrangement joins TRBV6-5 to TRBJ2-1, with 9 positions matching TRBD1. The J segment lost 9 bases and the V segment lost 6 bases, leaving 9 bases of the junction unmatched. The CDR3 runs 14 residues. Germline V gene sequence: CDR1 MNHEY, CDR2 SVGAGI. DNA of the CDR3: TGTGCCAGCAGATTAGCCGGGACAGGGAGTGAGCAGTTCTTC. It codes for CASRLAGTGSEQFF.

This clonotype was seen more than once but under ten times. The CDR3 protein is CASSLMSERVPLHF. The CDR3 coding sequence is TGTGCCAGCAGTTTAATGTCGGAACGGGTACCCCTCCACTTT. J is TRBJ1-6 and V is TRBV12-3 or TRBV12-4, with D unresolved. Trimming cost V 2 bases and J 12 bases, with 14 bases left between them. The CDR3 runs to 14 residues.

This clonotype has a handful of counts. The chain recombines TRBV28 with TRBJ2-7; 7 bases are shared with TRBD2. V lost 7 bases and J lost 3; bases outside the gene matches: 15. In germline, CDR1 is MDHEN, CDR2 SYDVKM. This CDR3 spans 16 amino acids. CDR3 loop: CASTHTWGRESYEQYF. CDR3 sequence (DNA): TGTGCCAGCACCCATACCTGGGGGAGGGAAAGCTACGAGCAGTACTTC. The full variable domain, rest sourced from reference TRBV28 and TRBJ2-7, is DVKVTQSSRYLVKRTGEKVFLECVQDMDHENMFWYRQDPGLGLRLIYFSYDVKMKEKGDIPEGYSVSREKKERFSLILESASTNQTSMYLCASTHTWGRESYEQYFGPGTRLTVT.